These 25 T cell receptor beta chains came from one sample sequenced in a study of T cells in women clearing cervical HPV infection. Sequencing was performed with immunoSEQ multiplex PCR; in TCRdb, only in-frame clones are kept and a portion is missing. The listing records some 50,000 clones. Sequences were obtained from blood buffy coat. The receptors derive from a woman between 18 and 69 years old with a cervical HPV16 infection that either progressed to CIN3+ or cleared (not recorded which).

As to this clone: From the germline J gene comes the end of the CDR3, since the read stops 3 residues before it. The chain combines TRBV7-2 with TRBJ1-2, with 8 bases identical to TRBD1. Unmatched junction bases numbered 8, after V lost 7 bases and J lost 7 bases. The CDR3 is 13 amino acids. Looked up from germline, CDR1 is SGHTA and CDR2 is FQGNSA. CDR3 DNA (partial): TGTGCCAGCACCCTAGACAGGGGAGGTGGC. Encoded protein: CASTLDRGGG. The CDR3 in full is CASTLDRGGGYTF.

The sequenced CDR3 bases are TGTGCCAGTACCGCTGCAGGGAAAGGATCTGGGGCCAACGTC. Residues: CASTAAGKGSGANV. The CDR3 in full is CASTAAGKGSGANVLTF. V usage is TRBV19 and J usage is TRBJ2-6, with a weak D call TRBD1 (5 bases). The read gets to within 3 residues of the CDR3 end, and the germline J gene fills in the rest. Trimming stripped 7 bases from V and 1 base from J, with 17 bases between. CDR3 length: 17 amino acids. The germline gives CDR1 LNHDA, CDR2 SQIVND (reference sequence).

The CDR3 DNA, read in part, is TGTGCCAGTACTTCCTACGGACAGGGGAGTAACTATGGC. This translates into CASTSYGQGSNYG. The entire CDR3 protein reads CASTSYGQGSNYGYTF. V usage is TRBV19 and J usage is TRBJ1-2; TRBD1 matches at 9 bases. Read sequence stops 3 residues before the CDR3 end, and the germline J gene provides the missing end. The junction had 10 bases not matched to a gene; V was cut back by 7 bases and J by 1 base. Germline CDR1 is LNHDA and CDR2 is SQIVND (reference sequence). The CDR3 runs to 16 residues.

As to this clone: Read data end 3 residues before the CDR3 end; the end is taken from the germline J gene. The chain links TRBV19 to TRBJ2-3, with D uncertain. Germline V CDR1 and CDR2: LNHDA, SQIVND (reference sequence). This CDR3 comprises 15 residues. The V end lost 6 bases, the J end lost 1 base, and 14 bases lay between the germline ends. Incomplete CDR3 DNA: TGTGCCAGTAGCCCCCTTAGTATTGGCACAGATACG. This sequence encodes CASSPLSIGTDT. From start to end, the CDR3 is CASSPLSIGTDTQYF.

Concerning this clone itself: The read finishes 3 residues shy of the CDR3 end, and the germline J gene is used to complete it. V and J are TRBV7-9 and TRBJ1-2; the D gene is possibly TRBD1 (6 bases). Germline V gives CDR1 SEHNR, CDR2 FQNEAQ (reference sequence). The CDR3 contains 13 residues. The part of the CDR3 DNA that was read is TGTGCCAGCAGCCGGGGGGGCTCCTACGAC. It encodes CASSRGGSYD. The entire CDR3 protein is CASSRGGSYDYTF. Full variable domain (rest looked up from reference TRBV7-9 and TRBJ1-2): DTGVSQNPRHKITKRGQNVTFRCDPISEHNRLYWYRQTLGQGPEFLTYFQNEAQLEKSRLLSDRFSAERPKGSFSTLEIQRTEQGDSAMYLCASSRGGSYDYTFGSGTRLTVV.

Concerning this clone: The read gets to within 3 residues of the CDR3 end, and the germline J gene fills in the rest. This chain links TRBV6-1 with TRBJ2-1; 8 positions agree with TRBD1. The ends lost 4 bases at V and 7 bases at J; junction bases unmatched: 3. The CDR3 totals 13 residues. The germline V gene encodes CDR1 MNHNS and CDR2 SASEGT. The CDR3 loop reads CASSAGQGNEQFF. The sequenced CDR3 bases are TGTGCCAGCAGTGCCGGACAGGGAAATGAG.

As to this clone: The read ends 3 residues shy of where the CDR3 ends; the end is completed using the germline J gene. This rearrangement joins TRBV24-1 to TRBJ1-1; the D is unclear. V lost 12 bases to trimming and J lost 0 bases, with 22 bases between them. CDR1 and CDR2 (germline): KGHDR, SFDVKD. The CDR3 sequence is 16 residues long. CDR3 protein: CAASKGPLSLNTEAFF. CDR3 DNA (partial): TGTGCCGCGTCCAAGGGCCCCCTTTCTTTGAACACTGAA.

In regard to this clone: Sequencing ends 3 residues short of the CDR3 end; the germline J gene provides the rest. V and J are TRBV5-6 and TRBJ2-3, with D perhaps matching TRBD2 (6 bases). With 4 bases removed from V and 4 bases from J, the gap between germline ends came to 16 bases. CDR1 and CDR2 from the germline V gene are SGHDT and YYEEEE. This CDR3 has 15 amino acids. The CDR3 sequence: CASSVQTGGADTQYF. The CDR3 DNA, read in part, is TGTGCCAGCAGCGTACAAACCGGAGGGGCAGATACG.

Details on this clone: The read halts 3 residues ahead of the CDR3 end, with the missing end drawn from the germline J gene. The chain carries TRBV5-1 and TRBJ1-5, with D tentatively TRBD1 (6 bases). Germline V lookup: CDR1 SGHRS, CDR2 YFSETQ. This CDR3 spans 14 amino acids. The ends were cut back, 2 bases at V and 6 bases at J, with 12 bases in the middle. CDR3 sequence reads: CASSLQGGGQPQHF. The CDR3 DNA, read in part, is TGCGCCAGCAGCTTACAGGGAGGAGGTCAGCCC.

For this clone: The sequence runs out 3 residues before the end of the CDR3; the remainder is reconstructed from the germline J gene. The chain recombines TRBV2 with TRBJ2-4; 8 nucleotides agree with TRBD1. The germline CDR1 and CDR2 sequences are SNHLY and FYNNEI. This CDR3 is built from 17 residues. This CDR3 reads CASSEPPHRGSNQPQYF. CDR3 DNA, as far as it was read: TGTGCCAGCAGTGAACCACCGCACAGGGGGAGCAATCAGCCT.

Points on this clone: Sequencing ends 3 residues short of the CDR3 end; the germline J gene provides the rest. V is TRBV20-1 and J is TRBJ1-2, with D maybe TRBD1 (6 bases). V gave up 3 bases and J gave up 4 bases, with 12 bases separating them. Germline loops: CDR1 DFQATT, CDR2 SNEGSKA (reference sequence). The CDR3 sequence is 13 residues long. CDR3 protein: CSARWTESYGYTF. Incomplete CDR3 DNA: TGCAGTGCTAGGTGGACAGAGTCCTATGGC.

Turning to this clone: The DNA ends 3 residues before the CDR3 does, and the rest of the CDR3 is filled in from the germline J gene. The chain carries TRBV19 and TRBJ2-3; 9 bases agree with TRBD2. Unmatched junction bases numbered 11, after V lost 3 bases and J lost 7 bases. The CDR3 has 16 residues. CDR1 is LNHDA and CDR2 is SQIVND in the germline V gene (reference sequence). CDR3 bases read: TGTGCCAGTAGTATTGGGCGGGGGGGCCGTAGGAATACG. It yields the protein CASSIGRGGRRNT. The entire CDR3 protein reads CASSIGRGGRRNTQYF.

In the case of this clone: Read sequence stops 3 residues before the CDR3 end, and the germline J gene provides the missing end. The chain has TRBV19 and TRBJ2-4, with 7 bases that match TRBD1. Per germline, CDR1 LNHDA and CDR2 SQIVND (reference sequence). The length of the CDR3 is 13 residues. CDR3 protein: CASSLTGESGQYF. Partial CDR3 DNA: TGTGCCAGTAGCCTTACAGGGGAGTCCGGT.

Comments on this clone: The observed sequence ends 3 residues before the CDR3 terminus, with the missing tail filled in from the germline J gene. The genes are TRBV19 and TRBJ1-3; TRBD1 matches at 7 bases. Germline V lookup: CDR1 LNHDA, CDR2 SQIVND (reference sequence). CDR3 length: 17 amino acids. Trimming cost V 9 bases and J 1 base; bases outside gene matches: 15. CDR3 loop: CASKRGGRVESGNTIYF. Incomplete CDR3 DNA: TGTGCCAGCAAGCGAGGGGGCAGGGTAGAATCTGGAAACACC. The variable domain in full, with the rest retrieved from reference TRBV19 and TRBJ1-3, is DGGITQSPKYLFRKEGQNVTLSCEQNLNHDAMYWYRQDPGQGLRLIYYSQIVNDFQKGDIAEGYSVSREKKESFPLTVTSAQKNPTAFYLCASKRGGRVESGNTIYFGEGSWLTVV.

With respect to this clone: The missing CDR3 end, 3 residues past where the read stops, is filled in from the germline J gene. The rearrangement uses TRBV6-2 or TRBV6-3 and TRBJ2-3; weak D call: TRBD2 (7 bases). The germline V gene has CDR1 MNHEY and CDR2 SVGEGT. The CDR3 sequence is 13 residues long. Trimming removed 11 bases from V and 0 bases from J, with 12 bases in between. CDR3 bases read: TGTGCCGGAGGGGGGGCGAGCACAGATACG. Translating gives CAGGGASTDT. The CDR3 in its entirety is CAGGGASTDTQYF.

The sequenced part of the CDR3 DNA is TGCGCCAGCAGCCAAGTCACAGCGAACACCGGGGAG. As protein: CASSQVTANTGE. The entire CDR3 sequence reads CASSQVTANTGELFF. The rearrangement links TRBV4-1 to TRBJ2-2; no clear D. With the read ending 3 residues before the CDR3 end, the germline J gene is used to fill in that end. The germline gives CDR1 MGHRA, CDR2 YSYEKL. The CDR3 is 15 amino acids. The ends were cut back, 1 base at V and 0 bases at J, with 6 bases in the middle.

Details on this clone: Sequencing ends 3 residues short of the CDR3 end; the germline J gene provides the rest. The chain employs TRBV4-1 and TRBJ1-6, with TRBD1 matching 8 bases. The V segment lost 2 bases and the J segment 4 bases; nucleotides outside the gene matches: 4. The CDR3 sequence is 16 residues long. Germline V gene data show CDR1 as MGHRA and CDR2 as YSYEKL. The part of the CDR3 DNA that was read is TGCGCCAGCAGCCAACCAAACAGGGGGTATAATTCACCC. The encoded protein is CASSQPNRGYNSP. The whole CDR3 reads CASSQPNRGYNSPLHF.

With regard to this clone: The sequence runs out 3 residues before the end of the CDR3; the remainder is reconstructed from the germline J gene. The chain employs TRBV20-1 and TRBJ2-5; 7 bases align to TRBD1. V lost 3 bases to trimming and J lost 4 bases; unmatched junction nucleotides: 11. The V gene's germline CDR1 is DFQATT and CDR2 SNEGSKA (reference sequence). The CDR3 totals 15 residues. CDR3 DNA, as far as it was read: TGCAGTGCTAGGCGGACAGGTCCCTTGGGAGAGACC. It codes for CSARRTGPLGET. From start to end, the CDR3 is CSARRTGPLGETQYF.

CDR3 in amino acids: CASNPGDSPLHF. The DNA read from the CDR3 is TGTGCCAGCAACCCAGGTGATTCACCC. V and J are TRBV2 and TRBJ1-6, with no clear D. The CDR3 is cut off 3 residues early in the read; its end comes from the germline J gene. CDR1 and CDR2 from the germline V gene are SNHLY and FYNNEI. This CDR3 has 12 residues. The V end lost 7 bases, the J end lost 8 bases, and 9 bases lay between the germline ends.

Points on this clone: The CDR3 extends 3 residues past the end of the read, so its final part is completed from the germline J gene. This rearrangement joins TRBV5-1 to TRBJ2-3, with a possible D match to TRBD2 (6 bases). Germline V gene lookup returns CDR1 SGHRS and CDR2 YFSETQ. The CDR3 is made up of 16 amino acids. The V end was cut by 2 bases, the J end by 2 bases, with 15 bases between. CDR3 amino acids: CASSLLTSGLTDTQYF. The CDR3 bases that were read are TGCGCCAGCAGCTTACTAACGAGCGGGCTCACAGATACG.

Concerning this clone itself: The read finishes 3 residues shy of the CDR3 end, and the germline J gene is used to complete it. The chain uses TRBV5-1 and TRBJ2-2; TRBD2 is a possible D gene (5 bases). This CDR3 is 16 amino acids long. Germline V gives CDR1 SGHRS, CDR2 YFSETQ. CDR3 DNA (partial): TGCGCCAGCAGCTTTTCTAGCCAGGATGATAATGAAAAG. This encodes CASSFSSQDDNEK. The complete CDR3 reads CASSFSSQDDNEKLFF.

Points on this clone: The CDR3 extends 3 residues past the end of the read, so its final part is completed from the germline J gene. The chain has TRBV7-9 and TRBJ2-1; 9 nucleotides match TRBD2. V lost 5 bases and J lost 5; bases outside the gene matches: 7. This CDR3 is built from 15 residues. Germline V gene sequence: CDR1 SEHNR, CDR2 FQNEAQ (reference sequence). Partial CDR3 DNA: TGTGCCAGCAGCCCCCGGACTAGCGTCGACAATGAG. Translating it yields CASSPRTSVDNE. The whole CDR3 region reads CASSPRTSVDNEQFF.

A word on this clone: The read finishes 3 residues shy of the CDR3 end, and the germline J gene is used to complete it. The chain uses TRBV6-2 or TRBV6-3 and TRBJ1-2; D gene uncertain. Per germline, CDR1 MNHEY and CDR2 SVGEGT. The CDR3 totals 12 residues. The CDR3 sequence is CASSLDPDTYTF. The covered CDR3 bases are TGTGCCAGCAGTCTAGATCCAGATACC.

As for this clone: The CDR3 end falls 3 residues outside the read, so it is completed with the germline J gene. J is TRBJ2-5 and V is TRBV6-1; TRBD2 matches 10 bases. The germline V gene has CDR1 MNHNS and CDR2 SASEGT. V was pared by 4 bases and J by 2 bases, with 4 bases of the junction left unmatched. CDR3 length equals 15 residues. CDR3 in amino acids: CASSVLAGGQETQYF. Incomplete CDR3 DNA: TGTGCCAGCAGTGTTTTAGCGGGGGGACAAGAGACC.

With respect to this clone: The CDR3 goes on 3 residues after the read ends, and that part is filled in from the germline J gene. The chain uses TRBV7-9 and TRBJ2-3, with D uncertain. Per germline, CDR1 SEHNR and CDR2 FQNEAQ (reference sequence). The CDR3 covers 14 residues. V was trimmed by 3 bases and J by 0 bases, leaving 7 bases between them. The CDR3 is CASSLSSSTDTQYF. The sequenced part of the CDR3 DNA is TGTGCCAGCAGCTTGTCCTCTAGCACAGATACG.